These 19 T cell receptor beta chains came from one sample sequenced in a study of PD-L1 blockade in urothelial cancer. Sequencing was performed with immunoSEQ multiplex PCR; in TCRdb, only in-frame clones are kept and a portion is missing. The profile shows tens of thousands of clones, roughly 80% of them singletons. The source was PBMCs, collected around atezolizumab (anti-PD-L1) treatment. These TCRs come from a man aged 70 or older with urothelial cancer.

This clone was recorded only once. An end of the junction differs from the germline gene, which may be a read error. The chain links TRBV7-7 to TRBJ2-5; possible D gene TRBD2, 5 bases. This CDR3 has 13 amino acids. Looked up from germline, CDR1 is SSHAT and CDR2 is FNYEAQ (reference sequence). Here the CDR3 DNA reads TGTGCTAGCAGCTTAGGGATAGCGGAGACCCAGTACTTC. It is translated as CASSLGIAETQYF.

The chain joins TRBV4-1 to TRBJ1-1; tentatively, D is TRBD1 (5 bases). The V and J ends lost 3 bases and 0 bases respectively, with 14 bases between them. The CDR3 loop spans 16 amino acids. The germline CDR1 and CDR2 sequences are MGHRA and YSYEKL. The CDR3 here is CASSQPRTPVNTEAFF. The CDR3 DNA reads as TGCGCCAGCAGCCAGCCCCGGACACCAGTGAACACTGAAGCTTTCTTT.

The CDR3 nucleotides are TGCGCCAGCAGCTTGGGGAGCGACTCTAGCACAGATACGCAGTATTTT. Amino acids: CASSLGSDSSTDTQYF. V is TRBV5-1 and J is TRBJ2-3; D not resolved. Germline V CDR1 and CDR2: SGHRS, YFSETQ. CDR3 length equals 16 residues. V shed 0 bases and J shed 0 bases, with 11 bases lying between them.

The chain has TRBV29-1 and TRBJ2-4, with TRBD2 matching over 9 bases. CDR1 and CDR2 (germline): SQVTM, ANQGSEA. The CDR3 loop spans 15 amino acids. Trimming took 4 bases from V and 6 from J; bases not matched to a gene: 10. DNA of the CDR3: TGCAGCGTTGTGGCGGGAGGGGGGGTTTCAAACATTCAGTACTTC. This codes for CSVVAGGGVSNIQYF.

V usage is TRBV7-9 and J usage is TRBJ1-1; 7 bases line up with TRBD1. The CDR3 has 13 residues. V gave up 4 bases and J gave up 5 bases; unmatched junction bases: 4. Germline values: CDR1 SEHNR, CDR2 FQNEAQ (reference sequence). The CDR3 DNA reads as TGTGCCAGCAGCTCACGACAGGGTACTGAAGCTTTCTTT. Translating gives CASSSRQGTEAFF.

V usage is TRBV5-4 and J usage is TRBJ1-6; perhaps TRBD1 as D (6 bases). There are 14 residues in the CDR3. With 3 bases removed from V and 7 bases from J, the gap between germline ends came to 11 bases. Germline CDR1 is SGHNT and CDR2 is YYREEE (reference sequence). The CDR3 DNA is TGTGCCAGCAGCTCAAAGGGGGAGAATTCACCCCTCCACTTT. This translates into CASSSKGENSPLHF.

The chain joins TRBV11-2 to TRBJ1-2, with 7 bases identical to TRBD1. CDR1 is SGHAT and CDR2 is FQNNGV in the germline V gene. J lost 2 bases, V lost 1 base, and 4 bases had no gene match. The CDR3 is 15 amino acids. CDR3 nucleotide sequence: TGTGCCAGCAGCTTAGGGGGGACAGCGAACTATGGCTACACCTTC. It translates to CASSLGGTANYGYTF.

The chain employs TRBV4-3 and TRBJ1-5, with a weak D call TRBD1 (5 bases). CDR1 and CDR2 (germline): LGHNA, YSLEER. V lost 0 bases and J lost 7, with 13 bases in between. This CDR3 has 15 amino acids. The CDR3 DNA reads TGCGCCAGCAGCCAAGAATGGGGCTTTGGACAGCCCCAGCATTTT. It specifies CASSQEWGFGQPQHF.

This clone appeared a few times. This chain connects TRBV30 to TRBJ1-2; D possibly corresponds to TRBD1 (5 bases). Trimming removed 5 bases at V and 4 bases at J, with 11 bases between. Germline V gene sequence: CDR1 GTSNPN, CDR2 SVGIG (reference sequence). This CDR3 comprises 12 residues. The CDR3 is CAWENQGYGYTF. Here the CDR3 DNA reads TGTGCCTGGGAGAATCAGGGCTATGGCTACACCTTC.

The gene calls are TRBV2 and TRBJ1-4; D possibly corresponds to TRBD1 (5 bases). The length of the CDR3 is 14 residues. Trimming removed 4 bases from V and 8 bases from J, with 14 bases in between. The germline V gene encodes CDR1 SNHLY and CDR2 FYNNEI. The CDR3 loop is CASSVEKGREKLFF. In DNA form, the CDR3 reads TGTGCCAGCAGTGTGGAAAAGGGGCGGGAAAAACTGTTTTTT.

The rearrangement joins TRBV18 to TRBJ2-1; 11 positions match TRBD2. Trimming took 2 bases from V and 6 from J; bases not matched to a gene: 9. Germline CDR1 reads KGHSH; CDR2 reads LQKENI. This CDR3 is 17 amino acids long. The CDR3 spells CASSPAPGLAASNEQFF. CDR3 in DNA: TGTGCCAGCTCACCAGCCCCGGGACTAGCGGCCTCCAATGAGCAGTTCTTC.

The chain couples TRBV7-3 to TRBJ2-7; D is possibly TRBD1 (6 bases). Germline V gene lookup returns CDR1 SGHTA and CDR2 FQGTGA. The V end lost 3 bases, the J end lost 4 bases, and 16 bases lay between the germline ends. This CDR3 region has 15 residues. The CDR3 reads CASSLGAAGSYEQYF. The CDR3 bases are TGTGCCAGCAGCTTGGGGGCGGCAGGGAGTTACGAGCAGTACTTC.

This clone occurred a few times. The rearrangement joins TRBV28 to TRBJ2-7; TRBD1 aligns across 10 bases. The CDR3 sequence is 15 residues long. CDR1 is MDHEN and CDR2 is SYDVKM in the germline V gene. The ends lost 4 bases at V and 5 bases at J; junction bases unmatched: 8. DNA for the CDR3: TGTGCCAGCAGTTACACCGGGACAGGGGTACACGAGCAGTACTTC. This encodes CASSYTGTGVHEQYF.

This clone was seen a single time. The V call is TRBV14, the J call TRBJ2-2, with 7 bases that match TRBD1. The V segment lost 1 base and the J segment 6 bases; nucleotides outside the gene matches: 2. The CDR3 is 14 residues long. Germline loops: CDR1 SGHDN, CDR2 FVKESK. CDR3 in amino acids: CASSQGQGAGELFF. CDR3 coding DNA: TGTGCCAGCAGCCAAGGGCAGGGGGCCGGGGAGCTGTTTTTT.

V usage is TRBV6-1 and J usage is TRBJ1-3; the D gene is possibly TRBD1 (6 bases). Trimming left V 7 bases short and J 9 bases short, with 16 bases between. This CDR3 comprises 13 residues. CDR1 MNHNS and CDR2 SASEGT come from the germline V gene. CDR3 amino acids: CASITGTRGTIYF. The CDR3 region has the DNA TGTGCCAGCATTACCGGGACACGGGGCACCATATATTTT.

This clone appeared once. The CDR3 DNA reads as TGCGCCAGCAGCCCGACGACAGAATCCTACGAGCAGTACTTC. Translation gives CASSPTTESYEQYF. The chain employs TRBV5-1 and TRBJ2-7, with D perhaps TRBD1 (5 bases). V was trimmed by 4 bases and J by 1 base, leaving 12 bases between them. From germline, CDR1 is SGHRS and CDR2 YFSETQ. This CDR3 is 14 amino acids long. Full variable domain (remainder filled in from reference TRBV5-1 and TRBJ2-7): KAGVTQTPRYLIKTRGQQVTLSCSPISGHRSVSWYQQTPGQGLQFLFEYFSETQRNKGNFPGRFSGRQFSNSRSEMNVSTLELGDSALYLCASSPTTESYEQYFGPGTRLTVT.

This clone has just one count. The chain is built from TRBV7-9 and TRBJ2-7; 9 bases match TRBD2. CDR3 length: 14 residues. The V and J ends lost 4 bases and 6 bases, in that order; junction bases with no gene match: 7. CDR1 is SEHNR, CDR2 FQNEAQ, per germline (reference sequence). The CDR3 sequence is CASSSLAGVSEQYF. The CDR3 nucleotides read TGTGCCAGCAGCTCCTTAGCGGGAGTCTCCGAGCAGTACTTC.

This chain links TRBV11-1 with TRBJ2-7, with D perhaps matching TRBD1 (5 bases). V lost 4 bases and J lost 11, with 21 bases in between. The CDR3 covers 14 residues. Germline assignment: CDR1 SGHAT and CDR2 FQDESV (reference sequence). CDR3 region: CASSSNVYGQGKYF. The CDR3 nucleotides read TGTGCCAGCAGCTCTAACGTTTACGGGCAGGGCAAGTACTTC.

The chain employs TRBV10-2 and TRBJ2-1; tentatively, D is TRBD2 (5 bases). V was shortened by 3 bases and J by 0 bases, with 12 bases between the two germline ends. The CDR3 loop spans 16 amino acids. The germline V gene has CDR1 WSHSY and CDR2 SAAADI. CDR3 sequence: CASSDGLGSSYNEQFF. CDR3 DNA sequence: TGCGCCAGCAGTGATGGGCTAGGGAGCTCCTACAATGAGCAGTTCTTC.